This record concerns one TCR beta chain sequence. Its antigen is unidentified. The entry originates in a study of cytomegalovirus exposure and HLA in healthy donors. Overall study: There were 117 million unique TCR beta sequences, drawn from about 200 million T cells, in an earlier analysis. Study outcomes and limitations: Later analysis demonstrated an association between a missense DCLRE1C variant and TCR beta V- and J-gene trimming.

Primers included in the PCR were 60 Vbeta and 13 Jbeta primers. Assay: immunoSEQ multiplex PCR; the TCRdb copy retains only in-frame clones and omits some. This sample carries 80,000 to 130,000 clones, around 80% of them seen once, and the ten largest clones take 13% to 15%. Sequenced material: PBMCs. This receptor was obtained from a male donor in good health and CMV-seropositive.

As DNA, the CDR3 is TGTGCCAGCAGCTTAGTTGCAGGGGGCAAGAGCAATCAGCCCCAGCATTTT. It codes for CASSLVAGGKSNQPQHF. This chain links TRBV7-9 with TRBJ1-5; 8 positions match TRBD1. In germline, CDR1 is SEHNR, CDR2 FQNEAQ (reference sequence). The CDR3 contains 17 residues. J lost 1 base, V lost 1 base, and 6 bases had no gene match.